The sequence of this T cell receptor beta chain was determined in a study of cytomegalovirus exposure and HLA in healthy donors. General study points: While the bulk of TCR sequences proved rare, some public TCRs turned up in many donors.

Despite likely unrecorded immune exposures, the donors were nominally healthy at the time of sampling. About this clone itself: Antigen: not known.

13 Jbeta primers and 60 Vbeta primers were used for the PCR. Produced via immunoSEQ multiplex PCR; TCRdb's table is partial and in-frame only. The table has almost 200,000 clones, 70% to 90% seen once. V gave up 10 bases and J gave up 4 bases; unmatched junction bases: 9. Germline V gives CDR1 SEHNR, CDR2 FQNEAQ (reference sequence). This CDR3 contains 14 residues. Specimen: PBMCs. The source is a woman aged 45 to 65 in good health and CMV-seronegative. The chain combines TRBV7-9 with TRBJ1-4, with 7 bases matching TRBD1. Here the CDR3 DNA reads TGTGCCACTGAATCAGGGGGTTTTAATGAAAAACTGTTTTTT. It yields the protein CATESGGFNEKLFF.